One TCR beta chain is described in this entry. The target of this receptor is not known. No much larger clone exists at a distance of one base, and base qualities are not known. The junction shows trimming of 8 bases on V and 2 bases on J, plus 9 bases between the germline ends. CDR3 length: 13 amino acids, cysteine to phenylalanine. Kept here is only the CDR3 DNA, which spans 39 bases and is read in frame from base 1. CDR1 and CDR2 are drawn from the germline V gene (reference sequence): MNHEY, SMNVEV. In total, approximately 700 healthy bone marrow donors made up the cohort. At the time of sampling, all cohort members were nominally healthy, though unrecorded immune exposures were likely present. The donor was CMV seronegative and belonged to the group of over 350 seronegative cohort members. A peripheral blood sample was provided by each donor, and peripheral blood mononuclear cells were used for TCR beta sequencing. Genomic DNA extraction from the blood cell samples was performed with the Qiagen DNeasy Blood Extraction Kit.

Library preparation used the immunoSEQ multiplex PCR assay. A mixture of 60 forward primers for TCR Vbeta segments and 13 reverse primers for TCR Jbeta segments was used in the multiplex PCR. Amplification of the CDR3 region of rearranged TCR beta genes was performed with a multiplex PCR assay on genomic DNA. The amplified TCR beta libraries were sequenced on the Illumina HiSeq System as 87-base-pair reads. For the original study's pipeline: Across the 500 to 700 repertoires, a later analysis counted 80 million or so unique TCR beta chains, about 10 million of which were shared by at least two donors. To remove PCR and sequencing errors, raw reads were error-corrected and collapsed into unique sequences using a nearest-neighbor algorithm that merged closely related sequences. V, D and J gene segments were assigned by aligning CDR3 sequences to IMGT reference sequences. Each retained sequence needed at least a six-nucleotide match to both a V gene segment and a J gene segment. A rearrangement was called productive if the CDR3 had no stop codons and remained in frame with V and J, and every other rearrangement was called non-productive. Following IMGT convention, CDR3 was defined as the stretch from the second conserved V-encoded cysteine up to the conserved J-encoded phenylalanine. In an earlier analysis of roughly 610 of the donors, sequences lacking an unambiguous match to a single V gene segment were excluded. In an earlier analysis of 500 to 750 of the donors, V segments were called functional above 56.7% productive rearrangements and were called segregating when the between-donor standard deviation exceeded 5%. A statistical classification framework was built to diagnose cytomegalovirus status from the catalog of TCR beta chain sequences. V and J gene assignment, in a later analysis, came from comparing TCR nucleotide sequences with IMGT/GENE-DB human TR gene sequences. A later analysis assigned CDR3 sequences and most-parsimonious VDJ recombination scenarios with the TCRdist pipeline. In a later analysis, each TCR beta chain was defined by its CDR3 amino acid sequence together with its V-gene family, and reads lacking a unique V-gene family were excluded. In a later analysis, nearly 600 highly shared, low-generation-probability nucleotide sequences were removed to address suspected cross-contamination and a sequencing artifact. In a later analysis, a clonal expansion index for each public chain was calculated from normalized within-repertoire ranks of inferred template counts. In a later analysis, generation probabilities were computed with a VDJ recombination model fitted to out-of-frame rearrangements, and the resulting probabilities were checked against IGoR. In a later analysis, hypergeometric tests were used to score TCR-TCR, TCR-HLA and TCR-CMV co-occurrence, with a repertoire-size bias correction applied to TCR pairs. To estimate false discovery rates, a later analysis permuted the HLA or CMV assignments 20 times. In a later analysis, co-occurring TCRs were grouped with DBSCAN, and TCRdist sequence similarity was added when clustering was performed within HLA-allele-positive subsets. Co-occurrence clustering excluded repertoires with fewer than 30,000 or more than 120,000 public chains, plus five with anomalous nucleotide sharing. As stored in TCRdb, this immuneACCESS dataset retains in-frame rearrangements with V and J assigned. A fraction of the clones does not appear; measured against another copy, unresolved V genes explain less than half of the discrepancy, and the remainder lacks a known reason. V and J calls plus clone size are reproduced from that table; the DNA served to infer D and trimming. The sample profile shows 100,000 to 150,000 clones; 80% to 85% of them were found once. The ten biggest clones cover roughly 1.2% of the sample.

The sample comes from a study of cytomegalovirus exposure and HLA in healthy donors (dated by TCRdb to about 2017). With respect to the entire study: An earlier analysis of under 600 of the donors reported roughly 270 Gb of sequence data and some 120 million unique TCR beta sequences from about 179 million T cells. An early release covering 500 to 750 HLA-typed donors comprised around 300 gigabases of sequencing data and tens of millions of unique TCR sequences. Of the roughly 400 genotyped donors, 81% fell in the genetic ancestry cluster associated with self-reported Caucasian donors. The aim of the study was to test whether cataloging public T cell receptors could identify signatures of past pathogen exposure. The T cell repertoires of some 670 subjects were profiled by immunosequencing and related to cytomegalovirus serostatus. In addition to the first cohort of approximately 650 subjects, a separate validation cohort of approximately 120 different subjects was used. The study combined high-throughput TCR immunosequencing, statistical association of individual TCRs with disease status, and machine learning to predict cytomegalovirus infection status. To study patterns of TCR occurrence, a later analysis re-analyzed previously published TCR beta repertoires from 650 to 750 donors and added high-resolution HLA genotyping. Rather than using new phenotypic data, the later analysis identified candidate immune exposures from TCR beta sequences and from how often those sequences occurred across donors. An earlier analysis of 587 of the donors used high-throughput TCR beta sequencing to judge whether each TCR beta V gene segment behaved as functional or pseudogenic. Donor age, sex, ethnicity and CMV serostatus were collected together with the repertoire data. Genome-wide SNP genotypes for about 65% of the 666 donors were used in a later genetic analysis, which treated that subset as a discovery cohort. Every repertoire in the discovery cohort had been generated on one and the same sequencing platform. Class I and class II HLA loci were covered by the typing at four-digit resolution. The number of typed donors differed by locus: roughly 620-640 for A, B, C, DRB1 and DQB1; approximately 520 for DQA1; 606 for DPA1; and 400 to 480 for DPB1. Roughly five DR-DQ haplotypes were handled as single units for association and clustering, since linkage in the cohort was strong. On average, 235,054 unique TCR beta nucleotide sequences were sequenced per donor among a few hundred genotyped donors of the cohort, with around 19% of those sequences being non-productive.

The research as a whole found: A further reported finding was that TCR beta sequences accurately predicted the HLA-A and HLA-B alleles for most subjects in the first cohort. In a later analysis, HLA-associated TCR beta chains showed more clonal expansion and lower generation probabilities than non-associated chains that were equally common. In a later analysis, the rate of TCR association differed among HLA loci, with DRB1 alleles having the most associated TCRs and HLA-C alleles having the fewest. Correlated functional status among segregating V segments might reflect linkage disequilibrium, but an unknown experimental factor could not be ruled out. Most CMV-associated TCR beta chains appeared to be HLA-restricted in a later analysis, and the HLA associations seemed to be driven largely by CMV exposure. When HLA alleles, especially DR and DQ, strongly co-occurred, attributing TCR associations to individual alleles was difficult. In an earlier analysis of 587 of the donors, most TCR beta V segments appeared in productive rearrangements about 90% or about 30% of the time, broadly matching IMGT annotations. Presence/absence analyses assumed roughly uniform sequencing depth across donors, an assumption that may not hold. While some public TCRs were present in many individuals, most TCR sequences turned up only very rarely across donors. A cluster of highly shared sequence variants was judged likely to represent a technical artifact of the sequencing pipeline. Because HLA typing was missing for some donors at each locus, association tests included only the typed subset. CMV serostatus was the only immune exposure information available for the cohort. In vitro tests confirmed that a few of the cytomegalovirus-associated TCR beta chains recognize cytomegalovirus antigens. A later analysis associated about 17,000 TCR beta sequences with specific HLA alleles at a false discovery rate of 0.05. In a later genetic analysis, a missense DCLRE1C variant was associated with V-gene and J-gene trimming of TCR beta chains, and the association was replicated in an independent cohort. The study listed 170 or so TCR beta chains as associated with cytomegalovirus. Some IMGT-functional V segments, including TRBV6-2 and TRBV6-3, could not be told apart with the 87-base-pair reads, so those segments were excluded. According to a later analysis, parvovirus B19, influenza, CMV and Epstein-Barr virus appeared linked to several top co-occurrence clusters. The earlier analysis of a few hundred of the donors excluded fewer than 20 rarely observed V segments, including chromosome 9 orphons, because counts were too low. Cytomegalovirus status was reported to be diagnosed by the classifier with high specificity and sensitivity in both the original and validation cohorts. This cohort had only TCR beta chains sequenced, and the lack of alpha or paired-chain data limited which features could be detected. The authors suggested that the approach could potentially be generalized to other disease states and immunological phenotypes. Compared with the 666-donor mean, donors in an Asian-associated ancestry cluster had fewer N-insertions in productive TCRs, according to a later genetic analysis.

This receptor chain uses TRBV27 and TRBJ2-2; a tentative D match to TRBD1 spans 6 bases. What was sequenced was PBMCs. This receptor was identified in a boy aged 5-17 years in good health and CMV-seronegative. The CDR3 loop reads CASAGANTGELFF. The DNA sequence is TGTGCCAGCGCAGGGGCCAACACCGGGGAGCTGTTTTTT.